This TCR beta chain was captured in a study of blood T cell repertoires in COVID-19. The overall study: T cells, B-cell-depleted T cells, or PBMCs provided the cDNA or gDNA that served as material.

Germline V gene data show CDR1 as GTSNPN and CDR2 as SVGIG (reference sequence). V lost 0 bases, J lost 8 bases, and 10 bases lay in between. The CDR3 consists of 13 residues. The method was immunoSEQ multiplex PCR; TCRdb's version includes in-frame clones alone and lacks a portion of them. The sample consists of approximately 360,000 clones, roughly 88% of them appearing once. Across about two dozen US areas, participants ranged in age from 18 to 89 years. This sequence was found in a woman under 40 with acute COVID-19. The material sequenced was PBMCs or T cells enriched from blood (not recorded which). The chain recombines TRBV30 with TRBJ1-4; D is unresolved. CDR3 DNA sequence: TGTGCCTGGAGTGTATCGGGTGGCGAAAAACTGTTTTTT. This codes for CAWSVSGGEKLFF.